The 7 T cell receptor beta chains below all came from one sample that was sequenced in a study of blood T cells in healthy people across ages. It was with a sample-barcoded 5' primer and a J-beta primer mix that a second PCR of roughly 7 to 12 cycles was run. TCRdb reprocessed the 5' RACE reads via MiXCR and lists one record per CDR3 protein. This table holds roughly 1.5 million distinct CDR3 sequences, less than 45% found once. Sequenced material: blood. These receptor sequences come from a woman younger than 30 in good health.

The chain has TRBV29-1 and TRBJ1-4; D remains ambiguous. The CDR3 is made up of 13 amino acids. Per germline, CDR1 SQVTM and CDR2 ANQGSEA. Trimming shortened V by 3 bases and J by 6 bases, and 11 bases separated the two germline ends. DNA of the CDR3: TGCAGCGTTGAGTCCGGGTGGGATGAAAAACTGTTTTTT. Translating it yields CSVESGWDEKLFF. The whole variable domain, filled in from reference TRBV29-1 and TRBJ1-4, reads SAVISQKPSRDICQRGTSLTIQCQVDSQVTMMFWYRQQPGQSLTLIATANQGSEATYESGFVIDKFPISRPNLTFSTLTVSNMSPEDSSIYLCSVESGWDEKLFFGSGTQLSVL.

The chain uses TRBV5-1 and TRBJ1-4; a weak D match, TRBD1 (6 bases). Trimming stripped 5 bases from V and 8 bases from J, with 13 bases between. There are 13 residues in the CDR3. From germline, CDR1 is SGHRS and CDR2 YFSETQ. In nucleotides, the CDR3 is TGCGCCAGCAGTGACAGGCTGGACGAAAAACTGTTTTTT. Protein: CASSDRLDEKLFF. The variable domain in full, with the rest retrieved from reference TRBV5-1 and TRBJ1-4, is KAGVTQTPRYLIKTRGQQVTLSCSPISGHRSVSWYQQTPGQGLQFLFEYFSETQRNKGNFPGRFSGRQFSNSRSEMNVSTLELGDSALYLCASSDRLDEKLFFGSGTQLSVL.

The V call is TRBV5-8, the J call TRBJ2-4, with D maybe TRBD1 (5 bases). Near its end, the DNA agrees better with TRBJ2-5, so the J call may be wrong. CDR1 is SGHTS and CDR2 is YDEGEE in the germline V gene. The CDR3 extends over 16 amino acids. CDR3 amino acids: CASTPDRGLGQETQYF. CDR3 bases: TGTGCCAGCACCCCGGATAGGGGTTTGGGTCAAGAGACCCAGTACTTC.

The rearrangement links TRBV20-1 to TRBJ2-1, with 7 bases fitting TRBD1. V lost 0 bases to trimming and J lost 3 bases; unmatched junction nucleotides: 11. Germline V gene lookup returns CDR1 DFQATT and CDR2 SNEGSKA (reference sequence). The CDR3 is made up of 17 amino acids. The CDR3 nucleotides read TGCAGTGCTAGAGATGTCGACAGGGCGGGTTTCTACAATGAGCAGTTCTTC. It specifies CSARDVDRAGFYNEQFF.

This clonotype was seen a handful of times. The J gene is TRBJ2-3, the V gene TRBV2, with a tentative D call TRBD1 (5 bases). The CDR3 extends over 13 amino acids. The germline gives CDR1 SNHLY, CDR2 FYNNEI. V lost 6 bases and J 6 bases, leaving 13 bases between the germline ends. CDR3 protein: CASRPTVGDTQYF. As DNA, the CDR3 is TGTGCCAGCAGGCCGACAGTCGGGGATACGCAGTATTTT.

With respect to this clonotype: The junction departs from germline at one end; a sequencing error may be responsible. The J gene is TRBJ1-1, the V gene TRBV12-3 or TRBV12-4, with D unclear. The CDR3 is 15 residues long. For the CDR3, the DNA is TGTGCCAGCAGTGCTACAGTCCGGAAGAACACTGTAGCTTTCTTT. This sequence encodes CASSATVRKNTVAFF.

Details on this clonotype: At one of its ends the junction is not consistent with the germline gene, which may arise from a read error. The chain uses TRBV12-5 and TRBJ2-7; no firm D call. This CDR3 contains 16 residues. Per the germline V gene, CDR1 is LGHNT and CDR2 is FRNRAP. The CDR3 region is CASGDHPDLFRNEQYF. The CDR3 bases are TGCGCTAGTGGTGACCACCCGGACCTTTTTAGAAATGAGCAGTACTTC.